This record covers a single TCR beta chain. The antigen is undetermined. This record comes from a study of T cells in Graves' hyperthyroidism and ophthalmopathy. On the study more broadly: Peripheral blood was acquired at first diagnosis, ahead of any therapy whatsoever. Study-wide results and limits: Most thyroid-expanded clonotypes above 0.001 were also found in blood.

Researchers took RNA transcripts and amplified the TCR beta CDR3 regions from them. Primed by the HTBI set, a first-round RT-PCR was run on the TCR CDR3. MiXCR, applied by TCRdb to the multiplex PCR reads, yields one record per CDR3 protein. This table has around 600,000 distinct CDR3 sequences, roughly 15% appearing once. Any patient presenting with uncontrolled infection, other autoimmune disease, pregnancy or lactation was left out. Clinical symptoms, serum thyroxine and TRAb, thyroid ultrasound and orbital computed tomography were used for the diagnoses. Sequencing used blood. This clonotype was sampled from a woman aged 45-65 years with Graves' ophthalmopathy.

In nucleotides, the CDR3 is TGTGCCAGCAGTTACTCGCGAAGGCACCTTCAAGAGACCCAGTACTTC. It is translated as CASSYSRRHLQETQYF. The chain links TRBV6-2 or TRBV6-3 to TRBJ2-5; D remains unclear. Germline CDR1 is MNHEY and CDR2 is SVGEGT. This CDR3 is built from 16 residues. The V end lost 0 bases, the J end lost 2 bases, and 13 bases lay between the germline ends.